This T cell receptor (beta chain) was identified during a study of cytomegalovirus exposure and HLA in healthy donors. Germline assignment: CDR1 SGHRS and CDR2 YFSETQ. V was clipped by 4 bases and J by 3 bases, with 20 bases between them. The CDR3 sequence is 16 residues long. This PCR relied on a set of 60 Vbeta primers and 13 Jbeta primers. Repertoires were generated with immunoSEQ multiplex PCR, while TCRdb's copy carries only in-frame clones and drops some. The sample contains roughly 180,000 clones, about four fifths of which appear only once. The study sampled nominally healthy donors, though unrecorded immune exposures were likely. Study-wide points: Some TCR beta chains (about 170 of them) were listed as cytomegalovirus-associated.

Regarding this clone: The antigen remains undetermined.

This clonotype was sampled from a woman under 40 in good health and CMV-seropositive. This sequence joins TRBV5-1 and TRBJ2-7; tentatively, D is TRBD1 (6 bases). Material: PBMCs. The CDR3 region is CASSLGANYPVYEQYF. CDR3 bases: TGCGCCAGCAGCCTGGGGGCGAATTACCCGGTCTACGAGCAGTACTTC.